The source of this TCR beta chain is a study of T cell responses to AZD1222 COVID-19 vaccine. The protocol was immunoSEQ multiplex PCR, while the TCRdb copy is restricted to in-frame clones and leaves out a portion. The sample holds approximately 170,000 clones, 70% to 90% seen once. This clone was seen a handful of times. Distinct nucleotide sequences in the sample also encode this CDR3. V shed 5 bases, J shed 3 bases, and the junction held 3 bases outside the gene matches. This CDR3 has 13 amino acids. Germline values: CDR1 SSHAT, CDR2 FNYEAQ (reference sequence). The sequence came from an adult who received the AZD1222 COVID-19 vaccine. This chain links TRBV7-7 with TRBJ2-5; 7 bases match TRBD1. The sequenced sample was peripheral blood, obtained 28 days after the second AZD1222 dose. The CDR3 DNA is TGTGCCAGCAGCCGCGACAGGGAAGAGACCCAGTACTTC. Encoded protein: CASSRDREETQYF.